The sequence of this T cell receptor beta chain was determined in a study of cytomegalovirus exposure and HLA in healthy donors. Study-level points and caveats: Most TCR sequences proved rare, with some public TCRs found in many donors.

Trimming took 5 bases from V and 8 from J, leaving 13 bases between them. Per the germline V gene, CDR1 is MNHEY and CDR2 is SMNVEV (reference sequence). CDR3 length equals 13 residues. A multiplex PCR was run with 60 Vbeta primers and 13 Jbeta primers. Produced via immunoSEQ multiplex PCR; TCRdb's table is partial and in-frame only. The data show 100,000 to 150,000 clones, with 65% to 80% seen just once and 13% held by the top ten. About this clone itself: Its antigen is unknown.

This clonotype was obtained from a woman aged 40 to 50 in good health and CMV-seropositive. The specimen was PBMCs. The gene calls are TRBV27 and TRBJ2-4; the D gene is possibly TRBD2 (7 bases). The CDR3 reads CASSRPGGHIQYF. The CDR3 DNA follows: TGTGCCAGCAGTCGGCCCGGGGGGCACATTCAGTACTTC.